What follows describes a single TCR beta chain. The antigen remains undetermined. The data were taken from a study of cytomegalovirus exposure and HLA in healthy donors. Study results and caveats: Among the CMV-associated chains, three were confirmed in vitro as specific for CMV antigens. A subsequent analysis found that TCR clusters from the first cohort also tended to co-occur in the approximately 110 validation repertoires, with about 94% of cluster scores above 0. A list of roughly 180 TCR beta chains associated with cytomegalovirus was given.

Using immunoSEQ multiplex PCR, the repertoire was profiled, and TCRdb retains in-frame clones only, with some absent. Here the sample spans under 400,000 clones, nearly 90% being singletons. V was cut by 1 base and J by 2 bases, with 9 bases left in between. CDR1 is SGHTA, CDR2 FQGNSA, per germline. CDR3 length equals 15 residues. From the 120-subject validation cohort, which was separate from the approximately 670-subject first cohort, the donors were drawn. This receptor was taken from a man aged 30-40 years in good health and CMV-seronegative. The chain combines TRBV7-2 with TRBJ1-5; D is perhaps TRBD1 (5 bases). Sequenced: PBMCs. The CDR3 DNA is TGTGCCAGCAGCTTAGTTGGGGCGGGCAATCAGCCCCAGCATTTT. It encodes CASSLVGAGNQPQHF.